These 18 T cell receptor beta chains were all obtained from the same sample, sequenced in a study of CD8 T cells in ankylosing spondylitis (TCRdb year 2017). Library creation used 5' RACE. TCRdb shows the sequencer as Illumina HiSeq 2500. TCRdb passed the public sequencing reads through fastp at Q25 and MiXCR, retaining productive beta sequences. For every CDR3 protein sequence, its rows merge into one entry that carries the most common genes and DNA. Within this sample are 350,000 to 450,000 distinct CDR3 sequences, with roughly 22% of them counted one time only. The biggest ten clones account for under 15% of the sample. Source material: blood, either unsorted or a sorted T cell fraction (not recorded which). The receptors originated from a male donor with ankylosing spondylitis or in good health (not recorded which).

This clonotype was observed a few times. The chain employs TRBV5-4 and TRBJ2-7; no clear D gene. This CDR3 region has 13 residues. Germline V gene sequence: CDR1 SGHNT, CDR2 YYREEE (reference sequence). Trimming left V 4 bases short and J 3 bases short, with 11 bases between. The CDR3, as DNA: TGTGCCAGCAGCAACGAGGCTAGCTACGAGCAGTACTTC. The encoded protein is CASSNEASYEQYF.

This chain links TRBV5-1 with TRBJ2-5; 9 bases are shared with TRBD2. Germline trimming cut 4 bases from V and 4 bases from J; bases unmatched to any gene: 8. This CDR3 comprises 15 residues. Germline V CDR1 and CDR2: SGHRS, YFSETQ. The CDR3 protein is CASSPSSGAGETQYF. The CDR3 DNA follows: TGCGCCAGCAGCCCCTCTAGCGGGGCGGGAGAGACCCAGTACTTC.

This clonotype occurred a few times. The CDR3 loop reads CASSLKKDGTNTGELFF. DNA for the CDR3: TGCGCCAGCAGCCTAAAGAAGGACGGTACAAACACCGGGGAGCTGTTTTTT. V usage is TRBV5-1 and J usage is TRBJ2-2; D is uncertain. Looked up from germline, CDR1 is SGHRS and CDR2 is YFSETQ. The germline V and J ends were trimmed by 4 bases and 2 bases, with 18 bases remaining between them. There are 17 residues in the CDR3.

Comment on this clonotype: The junction departs from germline at one end; a sequencing error may be responsible. This chain links TRBV12-3 or TRBV12-4 with TRBJ2-7, with D perhaps matching TRBD2 (5 bases). The CDR3 sequence is 12 residues long. The CDR3 DNA follows: TGTGCCAGCAGTCTAGCTCTTGGCGAGCAGTACTTC. Its translation is CASSLALGEQYF.

The chain uses TRBV12-3 or TRBV12-4 and TRBJ2-3, with TRBD1 matching over 7 bases. With V trimmed by 7 bases and J by 4 bases, 11 bases remained unmatched. The CDR3 extends over 15 amino acids. CDR3 loop: CASTNLWQGADTQYF. The CDR3 DNA reads TGTGCCAGCACCAATCTCTGGCAGGGGGCAGATACGCAGTATTTT.

This chain connects TRBV9 to TRBJ2-7, with TRBD1 matching over 7 bases. The ends lost 0 bases at V and 3 bases at J; junction bases unmatched: 6. CDR3 size: 15 residues. CDR1 and CDR2 from the germline V gene are SGDLS and YYNGEE. The CDR3 coding sequence is TGTGCCAGCAGCGTAGGAGGGACAGCAGTCTACGAGCAGTACTTC. Amino acids: CASSVGGTAVYEQYF. Looking up the rest from reference TRBV9 and TRBJ2-7 gives the full variable domain: DSGVTQTPKHLITATGQRVTLRCSPRSGDLSVYWYQQSLDQGLQFLIQYYNGEERAKGNILERFSAQQFPDLHSELNLSSLELGDSALYFCASSVGGTAVYEQYFGPGTRLTVT.

This clonotype was recorded a few times. The chain links TRBV10-3 to TRBJ2-7, with D tentatively TRBD1 (6 bases). The V end was cut by 6 bases, the J end by 2 bases, with 11 bases between. The CDR3 has 13 residues. Looked up from germline, CDR1 is ENHRY and CDR2 is SYGVKD. CDR3 loop: CAIRDSLPYEQYF. The CDR3 DNA follows: TGTGCCATCAGGGACAGCCTCCCCTACGAGCAGTACTTC.

The chain links TRBV7-9 to TRBJ2-5; D remains unclear. The CDR3 is made up of 13 amino acids. Germline V CDR1 and CDR2: SEHNR, FQNEAQ (reference sequence). The germline V and J ends were trimmed by 5 bases and 2 bases, with 9 bases remaining between them. The CDR3 region is CASSDGSQETQYF. The CDR3 coding sequence is TGTGCCAGCAGCGACGGGTCTCAAGAGACCCAGTACTTC.

The gene calls are TRBV29-1 and TRBJ2-1; D is perhaps TRBD2 (5 bases). Germline V gives CDR1 SQVTM, CDR2 ANQGSEA. Trimming took 4 bases from V and 9 from J, leaving 16 bases between them. The CDR3 has 13 amino acids. CDR3 amino acids: CSVGKPLVREQFF. CDR3 in DNA: TGCAGCGTTGGAAAACCACTAGTGCGTGAGCAGTTCTTC.

The V and J genes are TRBV12-3 or TRBV12-4 and TRBJ2-1; D could derive from TRBD1 or TRBD2 (5 bases each). The length of the CDR3 is 12 residues. V was cut by 5 bases and J by 12 bases, with 14 bases left in between. CDR3 amino acids: CASSGDGQGQFF. The CDR3 DNA reads as TGTGCCAGCAGTGGGGACGGCCAGGGGCAGTTCTTC.

Here the CDR3 reads CASSPGTSGGIEQYF. The DNA for the CDR3 is TGTGCCAGCAGTCCAGGGACTAGCGGGGGTATCGAGCAGTACTTC. The J gene is TRBJ2-7, the V gene TRBV27; 14 positions agree with TRBD2. The germline V gene has CDR1 MNHEY and CDR2 SMNVEV (reference sequence). The CDR3 is 15 amino acids. V shed 5 bases and J 6 bases; nucleotides not matched to a gene: 6.

This clonotype was counted only a few times. This chain links TRBV27 with TRBJ1-2, with D maybe TRBD1 (6 bases). The CDR3 sequence is 13 residues long. Trimming removed 6 bases at V and 3 bases at J, with 11 bases between. Looked up from germline, CDR1 is MNHEY and CDR2 is SMNVEV (reference sequence). DNA of the CDR3: TGTGCCAGCAGCCCACAGGGACACTATGGCTACACCTTC. Translating it yields CASSPQGHYGYTF.

This clonotype has more than one count but fewer than ten. The chain links TRBV29-1 to TRBJ2-7; unclear D gene. The length of the CDR3 is 13 residues. Between the trimmed V and J ends, which lost 5 bases and 0 bases, there was a span of 11 bases. Germline V gene lookup returns CDR1 SQVTM and CDR2 ANQGSEA. CDR3 bases: TGCAGCGTTCGTACCGGGTTCTCCTACGAGCAGTACTTC. This gives the protein CSVRTGFSYEQYF.

This clonotype was recorded a few times. The chain has TRBV9 and TRBJ2-2; 8 nucleotides agree with TRBD2. This CDR3 has 13 residues. V gave up 6 bases and J gave up 4 bases; unmatched junction bases: 2. The germline CDR1 and CDR2 sequences are SGDLS and YYNGEE. CDR3 sequence (DNA): TGTGCCAGCAAGGGACTAGTCACCGGGGAGCTGTTTTTT. Amino acids: CASKGLVTGELFF.

This clonotype was found a few times. This rearrangement joins TRBV6-5 to TRBJ2-7; a weak D match, TRBD2 (6 bases). Germline V gives CDR1 MNHEY, CDR2 SVGAGI. Trimming cost V 0 bases and J 2 bases, with 14 bases left between them. The CDR3 length is 16 residues. This chain's CDR3 is CASSYSIAGTAYEQYF. Written as DNA, the CDR3 is TGTGCCAGCAGTTACTCTATTGCGGGGACTGCCTACGAGCAGTACTTC.

The chain is built from TRBV12-3 or TRBV12-4 and TRBJ2-2, with TRBD2 matching 14 bases. The CDR3 has 16 residues. The trim removed 4 bases at V and 4 bases at J, leaving 2 bases unmatched. The CDR3 is CASSWGLAGATGELFF. CDR3 in DNA: TGTGCCAGCAGTTGGGGACTAGCGGGGGCCACCGGGGAGCTGTTTTTT.

In its sample, this clonotype was seen a few times. This chain uses TRBV10-2 with TRBJ2-7, with unresolved D. V was pared by 4 bases and J by 2 bases, with 6 bases between. There are 12 residues in the CDR3. Germline V CDR1 and CDR2: WSHSY, SAAADI. CDR3 nucleotides: TGCGCCAGCAGTGTCAGTCCCTACGAGCAGTACTTC. Translated, it gives CASSVSPYEQYF.

This clonotype was counted a few times. The chain carries TRBV9 and TRBJ2-7, with D possibly being TRBD1 (6 bases). The CDR3 covers 14 residues. CDR1 and CDR2 from the germline V gene are SGDLS and YYNGEE. V lost 2 bases and J lost 1, with 10 bases in between. The CDR3 region is CASSVRDTSYEQYF. The CDR3 bases are TGTGCCAGCAGCGTTCGGGACACTTCCTACGAGCAGTACTTC. The variable domain in full, completed from reference TRBV9 and TRBJ2-7, reads DSGVTQTPKHLITATGQRVTLRCSPRSGDLSVYWYQQSLDQGLQFLIQYYNGEERAKGNILERFSAQQFPDLHSELNLSSLELGDSALYFCASSVRDTSYEQYFGPGTRLTVT.